This record looks at one T cell receptor (beta chain) sequence and its context. Time point in this sample: new active TB diagnosis, blood taken before or within 7 days of starting treatment. Using immunoSEQ multiplex PCR, the repertoire was profiled, and TCRdb retains in-frame clones only, with some absent. Of 30,000 to 35,000 clones listed, 80% to 95% are singletons. This record comes from a study of T cells in tuberculosis. Germline V CDR1 and CDR2: LNHDA, SQIVND (reference sequence). This CDR3 contains 15 residues. V was shortened by 9 bases and J by 3 bases, with 20 bases between the two germline ends.

Sequenced material: PBMCs, taken at tuberculosis diagnosis. The sequence was obtained from an adult with tuberculosis. This sequence joins TRBV19 and TRBJ1-1; D not certain. The CDR3 DNA reads as TGTGCCAGCTTCAAAAGCGGGCCGGTAGACACTGAAGCTTTCTTT. It codes for CASFKSGPVDTEAFF.